The 10 T cell receptor beta chains below were found in one sample sequenced in a study of T cell repertoires in cytomegalovirus infection. Which antigens these TCRs recognize remains unknown. In TCRdb, the reads were re-called with MiXCR into one record per CDR3 protein. The sample yields hundreds of thousands of distinct CDR3 sequences, roughly 46% seen once. The sample consisted of cultured PBMCs, taken from culture after CMV antigen stimulation. Receptor source: a human donor in good health (CMV status not recorded). Some clones in this sample may be carry-over from other donors' samples.

This rearrangement joins TRBV7-2 to TRBJ1-3; 7 bases map to TRBD1. The V segment lost 4 bases and the J segment 0 bases; nucleotides outside the gene matches: 6. Germline CDR1 is SGHTA and CDR2 is FQGNSA. This CDR3 region has 16 residues. CDR3 in amino acids: CASSSAGGGSGNTIYF. The DNA for the CDR3 is TGTGCCAGCAGCTCTGCAGGGGGGGGCTCTGGAAACACCATATATTTT.

This clonotype has only a few counts. The CDR3 does not end in the conserved phenylalanine or tryptophan, so this is likely a read error. It is unclear where the CDR3 begins or ends on the DNA, so no DNA is shown, and the CDR3 is as TCRdb lists it. The chain has TRBV7-4 and TRBJ1-2. The CDR3 is 9 residues long, counting both termini. Germline assignment: CDR1 SGHVT and CDR2 SQSDAQ. CDR3 sequence: CASSLGPKD.

V usage is TRBV5-1 and J usage is TRBJ2-5; 8 nucleotides align to TRBD1. The germline CDR1 and CDR2 sequences are SGHRS and YFSETQ. The V segment lost 4 bases and the J segment 6 bases; nucleotides outside the gene matches: 11. The CDR3 sequence is 15 residues long. The CDR3 coding sequence is TGCGCCAGCAGCCCGATACAGGGGGACGGCAAGACCCAGTACTTC. Translated: CASSPIQGDGKTQYF.

This clonotype appeared many times. The chain links TRBV7-2 to TRBJ2-1, with 14 nucleotides matching TRBD2. Germline V gene lookup returns CDR1 SGHTA and CDR2 FQGNSA. V lost 1 base and J lost 7; bases outside the gene matches: 3. CDR3 length equals 16 residues. The CDR3 region is CASSLVGTSGSNEQFF. DNA of the CDR3: TGTGCCAGCAGCTTAGTGGGGACTAGCGGGAGTAATGAGCAGTTCTTC.

This clonotype was counted between two and nine times. The rearrangement links TRBV7-8 to TRBJ2-7; D possibly corresponds to TRBD2 (6 bases). V lost 2 bases and J lost 4, with 24 bases in between. CDR1 and CDR2 (germline): SGHVS, FQNEAQ. The CDR3 has 18 residues. CDR3 coding DNA: TGTGCCAGCAGCTTATTTCATCTGGCGGGGAGATTCGATTACGAGCAGTACTTC. Residues: CASSLFHLAGRFDYEQYF.

This chain links TRBV3-1 with TRBJ1-6; 7 nucleotides align to TRBD1. The CDR3 contains 16 residues. Losses at the gene ends were 6 bases for V and 9 bases for J; bases not matched to a gene: 14. Looked up from germline, CDR1 is LGHDT and CDR2 is YNNKEL (reference sequence). CDR3 protein: CASRYRGAGFASPLHF. DNA of the CDR3: TGTGCCAGCAGATACAGGGGAGCCGGTTTTGCTTCACCCCTCCACTTT.

This rearrangement joins TRBV27 to TRBJ1-4; D not certain. CDR3 size: 15 residues. Trimming pared 4 bases from V and 8 bases from J, leaving 17 bases between. Germline lookup yields CDR1 MNHEY and CDR2 SMNVEV (reference sequence). Here the CDR3 DNA reads TGTGCCAGCAGTTCATACGGACGGCTGGAGGAAAAACTGTTTTTT. As protein: CASSSYGRLEEKLFF.

The chain joins TRBV20-1 to TRBJ2-1, with 11 bases that match TRBD2. This CDR3 has 17 amino acids. Germline CDR1 and CDR2: DFQATT and SNEGSKA (reference sequence). The V segment lost 3 bases and the J segment 4 bases; nucleotides outside the gene matches: 11. The CDR3 DNA follows: TGCAGTGCTAGTCCCGCCCCCGGGACTAGCGGATACAATGAGCAGTTCTTC. Amino acids: CSASPAPGTSGYNEQFF.

The chain has TRBV7-2 and TRBJ2-1, with D perhaps matching TRBD2 (5 bases). The CDR3 runs to 15 residues. Per the germline V gene, CDR1 is SGHTA and CDR2 is FQGNSA. Trimming shortened V by 4 bases and J by 6 bases, and 16 bases separated the two germline ends. CDR3 sequence reads: CASSSYVGVFNEQFF. The CDR3 DNA follows: TGTGCCAGCAGCTCCTACGTCGGGGTATTCAATGAGCAGTTCTTC.

This clonotype was observed a single time. DNA of the CDR3: TGCGCCAGCAGCCAAGATGACGGGAGGGCCATGAATGAGCAGTTCTTC. It specifies CASSQDDGRAMNEQFF. This rearrangement joins TRBV4-3 to TRBJ2-1, with 8 bases fitting TRBD2. The length of the CDR3 is 16 residues. V was pared by 0 bases and J by 7 bases, with 8 bases of the junction left unmatched. Germline V gene sequence: CDR1 LGHNA, CDR2 YSLEER.